The sequence of this T cell receptor (beta chain) was determined in a study of T cell responses to AZD1222 COVID-19 vaccine. The data were produced by immunoSEQ multiplex PCR, yet TCRdb's version contains in-frame clones alone and is incomplete. The sample contains about 150,000 clones, 90% of which appear only once. V lost 5 bases to trimming and J lost 3 bases, with 11 bases between them. The germline CDR1 and CDR2 sequences are LGHDT and YNNKEL (reference sequence). The CDR3 has 14 amino acids. The chain employs TRBV3-1 (or the pseudogene TRBV3-2) and TRBJ1-5; weak D call: TRBD1 (6 bases). The sequence was collected from an adult who received the AZD1222 COVID-19 vaccine. Here the sequenced sample was peripheral blood, taken 28 days after the second AZD1222 dose. As DNA, the CDR3 is TGTGCCAGCAGCACGGGACACCCCAATCAGCCCCAGCATTTT. As protein: CASSTGHPNQPQHF.